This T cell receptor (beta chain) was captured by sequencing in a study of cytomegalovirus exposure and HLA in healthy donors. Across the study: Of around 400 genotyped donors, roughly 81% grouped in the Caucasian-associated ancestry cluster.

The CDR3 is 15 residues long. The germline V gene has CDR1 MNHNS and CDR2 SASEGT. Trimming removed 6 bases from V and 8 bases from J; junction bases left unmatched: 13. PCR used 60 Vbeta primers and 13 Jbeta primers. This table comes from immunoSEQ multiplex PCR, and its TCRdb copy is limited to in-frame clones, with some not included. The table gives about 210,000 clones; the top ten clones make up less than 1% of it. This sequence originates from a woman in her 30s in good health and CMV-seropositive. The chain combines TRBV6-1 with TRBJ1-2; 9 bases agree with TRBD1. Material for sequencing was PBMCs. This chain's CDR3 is CASRDPQGALRGYTF. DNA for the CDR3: TGTGCCAGCAGAGACCCACAGGGGGCGCTTAGGGGCTACACCTTC.